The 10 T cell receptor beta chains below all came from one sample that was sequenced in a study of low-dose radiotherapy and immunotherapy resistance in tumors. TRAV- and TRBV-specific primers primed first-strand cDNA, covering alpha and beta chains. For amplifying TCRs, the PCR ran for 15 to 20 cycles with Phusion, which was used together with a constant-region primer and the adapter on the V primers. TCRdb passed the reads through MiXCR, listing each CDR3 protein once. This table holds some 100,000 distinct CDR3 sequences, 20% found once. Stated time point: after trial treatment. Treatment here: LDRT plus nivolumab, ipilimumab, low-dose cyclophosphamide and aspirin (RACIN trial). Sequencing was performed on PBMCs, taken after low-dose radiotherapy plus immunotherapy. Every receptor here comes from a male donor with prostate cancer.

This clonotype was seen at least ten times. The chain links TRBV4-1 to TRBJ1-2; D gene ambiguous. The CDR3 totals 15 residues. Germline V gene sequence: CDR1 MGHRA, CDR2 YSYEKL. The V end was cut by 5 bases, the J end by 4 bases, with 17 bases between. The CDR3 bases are TGCGCCAGCAGCACCGTCCAGTCCCCGTCCTATGGCTACACCTTC. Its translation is CASSTVQSPSYGYTF.

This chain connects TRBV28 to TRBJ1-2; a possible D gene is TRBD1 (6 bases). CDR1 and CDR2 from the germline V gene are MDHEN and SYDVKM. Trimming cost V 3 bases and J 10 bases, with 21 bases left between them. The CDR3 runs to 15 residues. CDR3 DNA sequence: TGTGCCAGCAGTTTCGGGACATCCAAACACCCTGCCTACACCTTC. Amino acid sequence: CASSFGTSKHPAYTF.

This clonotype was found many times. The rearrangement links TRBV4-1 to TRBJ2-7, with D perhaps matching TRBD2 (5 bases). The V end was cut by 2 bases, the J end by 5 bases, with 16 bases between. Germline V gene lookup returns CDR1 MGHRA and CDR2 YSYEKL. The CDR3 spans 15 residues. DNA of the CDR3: TGCGCCAGCAGCCAATTACTGAGGAGGAAGGACGAGCAGTACTTC. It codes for CASSQLLRRKDEQYF.

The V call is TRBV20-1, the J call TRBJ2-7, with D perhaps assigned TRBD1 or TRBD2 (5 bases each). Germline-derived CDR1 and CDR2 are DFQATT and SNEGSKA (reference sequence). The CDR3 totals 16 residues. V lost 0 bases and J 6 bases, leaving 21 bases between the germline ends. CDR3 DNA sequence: TGCAGTGCTAGAGATTACGGGACCGTAGTGACGGGCGAGCAGTACTTC. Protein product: CSARDYGTVVTGEQYF.

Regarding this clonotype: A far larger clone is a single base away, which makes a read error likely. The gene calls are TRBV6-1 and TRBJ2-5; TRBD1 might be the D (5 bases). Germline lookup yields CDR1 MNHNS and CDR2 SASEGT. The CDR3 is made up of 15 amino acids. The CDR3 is CACSYNQGHVYQRYF. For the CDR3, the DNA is TGTGCCTGCAGTTACAACCAGGGCCACGTCTACCAAAGGTACTTC.

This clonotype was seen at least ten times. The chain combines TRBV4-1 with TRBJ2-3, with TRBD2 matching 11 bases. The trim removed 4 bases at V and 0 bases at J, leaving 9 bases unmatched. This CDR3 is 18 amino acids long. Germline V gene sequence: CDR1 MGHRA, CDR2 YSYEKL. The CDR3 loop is CASSLGLAGFPSTDTQYF. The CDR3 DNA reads TGCGCCAGCAGCCTCGGACTAGCGGGTTTCCCTAGCACAGATACGCAGTATTTT.

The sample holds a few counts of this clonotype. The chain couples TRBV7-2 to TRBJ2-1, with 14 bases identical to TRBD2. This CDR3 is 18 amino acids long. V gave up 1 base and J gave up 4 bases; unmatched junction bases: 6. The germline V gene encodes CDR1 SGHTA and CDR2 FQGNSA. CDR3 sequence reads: CASSLEGTSGRFYNEQFF. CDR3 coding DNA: TGTGCCAGCAGCTTAGAGGGGACTAGCGGGAGATTTTACAATGAGCAGTTCTTC.

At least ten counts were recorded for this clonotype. The CDR3 loop reads CASSSSWRGPGLNTGELFF. The CDR3 DNA follows: TGTGCCAGCAGCTCCAGCTGGAGAGGACCCGGGCTGAACACCGGGGAGCTGTTTTTT. The chain links TRBV7-3 to TRBJ2-2; D not certain. There are 19 residues in the CDR3. V was trimmed by 4 bases and J by 1 base, leaving 22 bases between them. CDR1 is SGHTA and CDR2 is FQGTGA in the germline V gene.

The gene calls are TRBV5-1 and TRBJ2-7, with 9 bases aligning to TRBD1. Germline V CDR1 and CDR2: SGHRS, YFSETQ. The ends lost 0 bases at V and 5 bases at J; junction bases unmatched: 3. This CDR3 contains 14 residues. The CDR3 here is CASSLGTGEDEQYF. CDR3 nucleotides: TGCGCCAGCAGCTTGGGGACAGGGGAGGACGAGCAGTACTTC.

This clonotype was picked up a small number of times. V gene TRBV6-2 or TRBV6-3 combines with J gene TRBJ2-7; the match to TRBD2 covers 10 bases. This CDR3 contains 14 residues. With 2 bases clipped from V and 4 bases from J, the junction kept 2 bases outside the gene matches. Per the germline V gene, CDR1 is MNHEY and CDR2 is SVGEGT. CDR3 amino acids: CASSYTTSGYEQYF. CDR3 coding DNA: TGTGCCAGCAGTTACACGACTAGCGGGTACGAGCAGTACTTC.